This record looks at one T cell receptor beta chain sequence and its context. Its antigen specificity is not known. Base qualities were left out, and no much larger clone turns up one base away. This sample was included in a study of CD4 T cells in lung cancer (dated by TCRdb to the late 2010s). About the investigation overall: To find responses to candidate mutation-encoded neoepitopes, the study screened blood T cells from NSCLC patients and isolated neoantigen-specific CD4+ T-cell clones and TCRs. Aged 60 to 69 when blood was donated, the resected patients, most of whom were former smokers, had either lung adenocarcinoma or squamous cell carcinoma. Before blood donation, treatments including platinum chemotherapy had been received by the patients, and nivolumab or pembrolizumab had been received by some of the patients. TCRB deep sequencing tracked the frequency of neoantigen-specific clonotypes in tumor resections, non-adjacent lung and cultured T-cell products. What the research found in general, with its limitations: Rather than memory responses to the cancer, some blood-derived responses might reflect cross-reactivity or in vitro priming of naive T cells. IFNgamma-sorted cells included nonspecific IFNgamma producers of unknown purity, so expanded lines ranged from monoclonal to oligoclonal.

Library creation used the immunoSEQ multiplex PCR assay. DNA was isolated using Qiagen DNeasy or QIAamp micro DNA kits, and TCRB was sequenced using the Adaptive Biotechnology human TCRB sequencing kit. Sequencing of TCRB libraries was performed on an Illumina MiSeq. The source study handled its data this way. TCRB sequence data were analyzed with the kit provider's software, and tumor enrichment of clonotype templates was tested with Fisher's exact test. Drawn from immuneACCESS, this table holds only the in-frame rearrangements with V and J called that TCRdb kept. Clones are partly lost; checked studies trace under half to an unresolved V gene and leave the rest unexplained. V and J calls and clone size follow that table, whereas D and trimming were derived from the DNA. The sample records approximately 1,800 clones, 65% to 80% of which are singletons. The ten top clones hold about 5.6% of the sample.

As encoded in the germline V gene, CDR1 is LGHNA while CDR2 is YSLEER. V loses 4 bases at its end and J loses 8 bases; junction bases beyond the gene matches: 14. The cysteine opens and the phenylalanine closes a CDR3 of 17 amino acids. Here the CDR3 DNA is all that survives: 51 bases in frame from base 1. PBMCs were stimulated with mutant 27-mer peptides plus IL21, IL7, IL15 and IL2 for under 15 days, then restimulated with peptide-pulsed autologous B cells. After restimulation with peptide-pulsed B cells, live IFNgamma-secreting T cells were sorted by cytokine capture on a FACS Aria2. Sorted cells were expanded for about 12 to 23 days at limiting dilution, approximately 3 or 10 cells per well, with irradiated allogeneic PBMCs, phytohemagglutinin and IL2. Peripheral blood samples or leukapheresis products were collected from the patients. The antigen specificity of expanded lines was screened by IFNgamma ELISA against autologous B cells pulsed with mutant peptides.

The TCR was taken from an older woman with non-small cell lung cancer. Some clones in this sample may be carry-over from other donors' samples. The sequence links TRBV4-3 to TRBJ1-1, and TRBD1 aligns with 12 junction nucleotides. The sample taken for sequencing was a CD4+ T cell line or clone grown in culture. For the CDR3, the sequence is CASSLEPPGTGGREAFF. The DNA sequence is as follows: TGCGCCAGCAGCCTGGAGCCCCCAGGGACAGGGGGCCGGGAAGCTTTCTTT.